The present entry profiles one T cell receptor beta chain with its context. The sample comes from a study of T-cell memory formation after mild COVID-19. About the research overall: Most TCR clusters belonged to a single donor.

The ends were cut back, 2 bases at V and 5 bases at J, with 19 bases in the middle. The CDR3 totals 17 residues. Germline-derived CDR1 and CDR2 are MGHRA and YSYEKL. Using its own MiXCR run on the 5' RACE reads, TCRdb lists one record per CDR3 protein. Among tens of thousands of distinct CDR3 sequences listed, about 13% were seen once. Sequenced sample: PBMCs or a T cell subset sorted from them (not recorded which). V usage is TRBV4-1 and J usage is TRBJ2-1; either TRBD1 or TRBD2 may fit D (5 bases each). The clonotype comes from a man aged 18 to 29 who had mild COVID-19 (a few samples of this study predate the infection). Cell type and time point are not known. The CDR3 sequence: CASSQQGREFLDNEQFF. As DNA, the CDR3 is TGCGCCAGCAGCCAACAGGGTAGGGAGTTCTTGGACAATGAGCAGTTCTTC.